The 18 T cell receptor beta chains presented below share a single source sample, sequenced in a study of response to subunit inactivated influenza vaccine. TCRdb independently ran MiXCR on the RT-PCR reads; one entry per CDR3 protein. The table lists 500,000 to 600,000 distinct CDR3 sequences, about 15% of them singletons. The sample was CD4+ T cells sorted from PBMCs, taken roughly 24 months after vaccination. Every receptor here comes from a man aged 45 to 70 who received an inactivated influenza vaccine.

There are a few counts of this clonotype. V and J are TRBV5-1 and TRBJ2-7; TRBD1 aligns across 7 bases. This CDR3 spans 16 amino acids. V lost 3 bases and J lost 0; bases outside the gene matches: 9. Germline lookup yields CDR1 SGHRS and CDR2 YFSETQ. CDR3 region: CASSSQSRGSSYEQYF. CDR3 DNA sequence: TGCGCCAGCAGCTCACAGAGCAGGGGGAGCTCCTACGAGCAGTACTTC.

The chain carries TRBV4-3 and TRBJ1-4; D unclear. Germline V gene lookup returns CDR1 LGHNA and CDR2 YSLEER. The CDR3 loop spans 17 amino acids. V was shortened by 3 bases and J by 5 bases, with 19 bases between the two germline ends. The CDR3 DNA is TGCGCCAGCAGCCACACCATAAGACGCCTAGCAAATGAAAAACTGTTTTTT. It translates to CASSHTIRRLANEKLFF.

This clonotype was picked up a small number of times. The V call is TRBV14, the J call TRBJ2-1; TRBD2 matches 15 bases. The germline V gene has CDR1 SGHDN and CDR2 FVKESK. Trimming at V came to 8 bases and at J to 9 bases, leaving 8 bases not matched to a gene. The CDR3 loop spans 15 amino acids. The CDR3 reads CASGRTSGRGSEQFF. The CDR3 DNA is TGTGCCAGCGGGAGGACTAGCGGGAGGGGATCTGAGCAGTTCTTC.

This clonotype was seen only a few times. The rearrangement links TRBV12-3 or TRBV12-4 to TRBJ2-7, with D maybe TRBD2 (6 bases). The CDR3 runs 14 residues. V was trimmed by 4 bases and J by 4 bases, leaving 14 bases between them. The CDR3 DNA sequence: TGTGCCAGCAGTTCCTCGAGTGCGGGGTACGAGCAGTACTTC. Translated, it gives CASSSSSAGYEQYF.

The J gene is TRBJ2-6, the V gene TRBV15; possibly TRBD2 for D (5 bases). The germline V and J ends were trimmed by 1 base and 1 base, with 8 bases remaining between them. Germline V gene lookup returns CDR1 LNHNV and CDR2 YYDKDF (reference sequence). CDR3 size: 16 residues. The DNA of the CDR3 is TGTGCCACCAGCAGAGGGGGAGTATCTGGGGCCAACGTCCTGACTTTC. Translation gives CATSRGGVSGANVLTF.

A few counts support this clonotype. This chain joins TRBV20-1 and TRBJ2-1, with a tentative D call TRBD2 (6 bases). The germline V and J ends were trimmed by 0 bases and 2 bases, with 11 bases remaining between them. The CDR3 has 15 amino acids. The germline CDR1 and CDR2 sequences are DFQATT and SNEGSKA (reference sequence). CDR3 DNA: TGCAGTGCTAGAGATGGGCGGGACCCCTACAATGAGCAGTTCTTC. Translating gives CSARDGRDPYNEQFF.

This clonotype has ten or more counts. The rearrangement links TRBV12-3 or TRBV12-4 to TRBJ2-7; possibly TRBD1 or TRBD2 for D (5 bases each). Trimming removed 8 bases from V and 0 bases from J, with 11 bases in between. CDR3 length equals 13 residues. This CDR3 reads CASSPGPSYEQYF. The CDR3 DNA reads as TGTGCCAGCTCACCGGGACCCTCCTACGAGCAGTACTTC.

This clonotype has a handful of counts. At one boundary the junction diverges from the germline segment, which might be a read error. The rearrangement links TRBV11-2 to TRBJ2-3; D is perhaps TRBD1 (5 bases). The CDR3 is 13 residues long. Per germline, CDR1 SGHAT and CDR2 FQNNGV. DNA for the CDR3: TGTGTCAGCAGCTTATCGTCAGGGGATACGCAGTATTTT. Its translation is CVSSLSSGDTQYF.

There are a few counts of this clonotype. This chain uses TRBV29-1 with TRBJ2-4; a weak D match, TRBD1 (5 bases). This CDR3 contains 14 residues. Germline V gene sequence: CDR1 SQVTM, CDR2 ANQGSEA. Trimming took 3 bases from V and 3 from J, leaving 12 bases between them. This chain's CDR3 is CSVDAGIRKNIQYF. In nucleotides, the CDR3 is TGCAGCGTTGATGCAGGGATCCGCAAAAACATTCAGTACTTC.

This clonotype was detected many times. This chain joins TRBV5-1 and TRBJ2-1, with TRBD2 as a possible D gene (5 bases). The CDR3 covers 16 residues. Germline CDR1 SGHRS, CDR2 YFSETQ. Trimming removed 6 bases at V and 4 bases at J, with 20 bases between. CDR3 sequence: CASTQTSSSFYNEQFF. CDR3 bases: TGCGCCAGCACCCAAACTAGTTCGTCTTTTTACAATGAGCAGTTCTTC.

This rearrangement joins TRBV20-1 to TRBJ2-5, with D unresolved. The CDR3 runs to 14 residues. Deletions cut 5 bases from V and 0 bases from J, with 13 bases between. Germline-derived CDR1 and CDR2 are DFQATT and SNEGSKA (reference sequence). The CDR3 loop is CSASPMVHQETQYF. CDR3 DNA: TGCAGTGCTTCCCCGATGGTTCACCAAGAGACCCAGTACTTC.

This clonotype was seen a few times. V and J are TRBV15 and TRBJ2-2; D unclear. The CDR3 spans 14 residues. From germline, CDR1 is LNHNV and CDR2 YYDKDF (reference sequence). The V gene lost 3 bases and the J gene lost 1 base, with 6 bases spanning the gap. In DNA, the CDR3 is TGTGCCACCAGCAGTTTAAAGAACACCGGGGAGCTGTTTTTT. Encoded protein: CATSSLKNTGELFF.

The V and J genes are TRBV20-1 and TRBJ2-3; a possible D gene is TRBD2 (6 bases). The CDR3 is made up of 13 amino acids. CDR1 DFQATT and CDR2 SNEGSKA come from the germline V gene (reference sequence). Written as DNA, the CDR3 is TGCAGCGCAAGGTTGGCGGGACCCGATACGCAGTATTTT. Translated: CSARLAGPDTQYF.

This clonotype appeared many times. The rearrangement links TRBV20-1 to TRBJ2-7; a possible D gene is TRBD2 (6 bases). V shed 0 bases and J shed 4 bases, with 22 bases lying between them. The CDR3 covers 17 residues. Germline V gene sequence: CDR1 DFQATT, CDR2 SNEGSKA (reference sequence). Written as DNA, the CDR3 is TGCAGTGCTAGAGATCGGGCGGGGACCGGGGTCGGGTACGAGCAGTACTTC. This gives the protein CSARDRAGTGVGYEQYF.

The chain carries TRBV28 and TRBJ1-2, with 7 nucleotides matching TRBD1. The CDR3 consists of 15 residues. Germline CDR1 MDHEN, CDR2 SYDVKM. Trimming took 5 bases from V and 7 from J; bases not matched to a gene: 13. This CDR3 reads CASSTNWDYRGGYTF. The CDR3 DNA reads TGTGCCAGCAGTACGAATTGGGATTACAGGGGTGGCTACACCTTC.

This chain joins TRBV15 and TRBJ2-1; D unclear. The germline CDR1 and CDR2 sequences are LNHNV and YYDKDF (reference sequence). Trimming pared 0 bases from V and 6 bases from J, leaving 18 bases between. CDR3 size: 17 residues. The CDR3 here is CATSRDLDRASRNEQFF. CDR3 nucleotide sequence: TGTGCCACCAGCAGAGATCTCGACCGGGCTAGTCGCAATGAGCAGTTCTTC.

This chain links TRBV12-3 or TRBV12-4 with TRBJ2-5, with 8 bases that match TRBD2. The V and J ends lost 5 bases and 10 bases, in that order; junction bases with no gene match: 15. This CDR3 spans 15 amino acids. Written as DNA, the CDR3 is TGTGCCAGCAGTCCCCTCCGGGAGGGCCCGTTCGGCCAGTACTTC. As protein: CASSPLREGPFGQYF.

This clonotype was counted ten times or more. The rearrangement links TRBV7-9 to TRBJ2-1; 7 nucleotides align to TRBD1. V gave up 5 bases and J gave up 4 bases; unmatched junction bases: 8. The CDR3 has 15 residues. Germline loops: CDR1 SEHNR, CDR2 FQNEAQ (reference sequence). The CDR3 loop reads CASSPKGARYNEQFF. The CDR3 DNA follows: TGTGCCAGCAGCCCTAAGGGGGCGCGTTACAATGAGCAGTTCTTC.